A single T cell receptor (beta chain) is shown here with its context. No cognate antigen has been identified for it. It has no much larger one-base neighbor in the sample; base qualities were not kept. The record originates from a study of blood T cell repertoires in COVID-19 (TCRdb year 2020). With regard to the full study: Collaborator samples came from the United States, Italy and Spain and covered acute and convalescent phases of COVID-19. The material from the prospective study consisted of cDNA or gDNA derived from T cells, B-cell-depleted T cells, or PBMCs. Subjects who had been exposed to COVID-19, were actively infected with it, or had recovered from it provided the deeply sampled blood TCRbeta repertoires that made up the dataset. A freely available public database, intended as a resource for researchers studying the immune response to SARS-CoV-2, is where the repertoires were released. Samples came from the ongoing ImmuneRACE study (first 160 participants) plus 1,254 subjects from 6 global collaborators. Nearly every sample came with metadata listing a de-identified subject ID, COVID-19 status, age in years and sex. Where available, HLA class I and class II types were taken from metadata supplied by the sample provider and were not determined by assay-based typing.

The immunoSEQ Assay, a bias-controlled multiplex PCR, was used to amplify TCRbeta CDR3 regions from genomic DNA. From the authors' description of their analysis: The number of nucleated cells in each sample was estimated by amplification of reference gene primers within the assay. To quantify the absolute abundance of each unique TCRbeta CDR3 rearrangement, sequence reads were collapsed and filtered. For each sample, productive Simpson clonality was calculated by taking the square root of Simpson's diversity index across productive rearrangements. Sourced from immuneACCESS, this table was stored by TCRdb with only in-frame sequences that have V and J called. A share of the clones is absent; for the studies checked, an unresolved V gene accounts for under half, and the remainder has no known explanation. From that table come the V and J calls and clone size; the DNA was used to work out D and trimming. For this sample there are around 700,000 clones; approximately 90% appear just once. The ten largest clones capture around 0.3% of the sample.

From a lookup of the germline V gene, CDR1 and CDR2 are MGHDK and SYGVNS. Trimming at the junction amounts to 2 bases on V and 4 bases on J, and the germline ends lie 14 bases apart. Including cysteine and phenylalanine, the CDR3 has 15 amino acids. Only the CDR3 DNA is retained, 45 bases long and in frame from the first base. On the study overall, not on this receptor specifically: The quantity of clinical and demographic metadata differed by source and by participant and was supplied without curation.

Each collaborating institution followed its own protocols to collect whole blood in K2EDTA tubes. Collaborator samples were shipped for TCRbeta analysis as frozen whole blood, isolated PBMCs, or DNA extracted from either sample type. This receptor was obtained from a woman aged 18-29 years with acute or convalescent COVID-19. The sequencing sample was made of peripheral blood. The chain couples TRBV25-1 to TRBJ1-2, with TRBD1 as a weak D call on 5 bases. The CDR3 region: CASSEGGDPFYGYTF. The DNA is TGTGCCAGCAGTGAAGGAGGGGACCCGTTCTATGGCTACACCTTC.